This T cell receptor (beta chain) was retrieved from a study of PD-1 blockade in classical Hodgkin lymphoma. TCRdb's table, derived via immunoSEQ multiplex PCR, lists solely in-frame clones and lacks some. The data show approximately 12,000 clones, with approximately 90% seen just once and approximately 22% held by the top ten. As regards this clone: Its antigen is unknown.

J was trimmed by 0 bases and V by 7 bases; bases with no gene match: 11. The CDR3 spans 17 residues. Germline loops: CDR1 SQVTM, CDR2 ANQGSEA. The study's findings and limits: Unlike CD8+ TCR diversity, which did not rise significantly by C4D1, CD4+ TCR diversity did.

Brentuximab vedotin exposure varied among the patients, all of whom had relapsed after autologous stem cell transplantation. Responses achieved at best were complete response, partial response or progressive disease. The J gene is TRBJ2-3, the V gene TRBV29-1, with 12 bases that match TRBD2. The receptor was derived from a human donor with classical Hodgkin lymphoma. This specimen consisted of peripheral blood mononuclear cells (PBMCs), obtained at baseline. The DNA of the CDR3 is TGCAGCGGCACAGTATGGACTAGCGGGGAAAGCACAGATACGCAGTATTTT. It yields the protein CSGTVWTSGESTDTQYF.